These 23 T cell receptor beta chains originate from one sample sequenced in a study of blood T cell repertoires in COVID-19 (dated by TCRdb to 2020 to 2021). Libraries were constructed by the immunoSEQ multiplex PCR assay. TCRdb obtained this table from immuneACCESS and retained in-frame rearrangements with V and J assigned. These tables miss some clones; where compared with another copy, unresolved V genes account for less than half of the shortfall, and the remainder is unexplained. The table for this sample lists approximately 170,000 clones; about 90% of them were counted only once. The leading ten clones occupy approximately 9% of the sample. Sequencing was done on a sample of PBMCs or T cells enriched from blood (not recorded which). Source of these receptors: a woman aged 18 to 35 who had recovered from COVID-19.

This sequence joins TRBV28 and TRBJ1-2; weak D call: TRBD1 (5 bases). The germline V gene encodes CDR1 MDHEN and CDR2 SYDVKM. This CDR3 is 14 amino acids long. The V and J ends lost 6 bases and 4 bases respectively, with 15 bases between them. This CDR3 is CASRPTTAGYGYTF. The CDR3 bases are TGTGCCAGCAGACCTACGACAGCAGGCTATGGCTACACCTTC.

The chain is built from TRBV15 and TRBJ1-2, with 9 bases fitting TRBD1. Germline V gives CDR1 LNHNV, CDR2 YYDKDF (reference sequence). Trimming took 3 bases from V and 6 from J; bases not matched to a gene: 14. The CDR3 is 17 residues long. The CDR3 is CATSSPNRGPLRDGYTF. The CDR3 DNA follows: TGTGCCACCAGCAGCCCCAACAGGGGGCCCCTCCGTGATGGCTACACCTTC. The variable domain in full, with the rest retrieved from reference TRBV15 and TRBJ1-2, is DAMVIQNPRYQVTQFGKPVTLSCSQTLNHNVMYWYQQKSSQAPKLLFHYYDKDFNNEADTPDNFQSRRPNTSFCFLDIRSPGLGDTAMYLCATSSPNRGPLRDGYTFGSGTRLTVV.

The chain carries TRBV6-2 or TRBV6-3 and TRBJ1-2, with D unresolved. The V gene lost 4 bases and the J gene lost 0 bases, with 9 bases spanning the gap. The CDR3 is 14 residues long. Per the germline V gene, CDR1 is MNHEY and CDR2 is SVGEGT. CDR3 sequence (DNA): TGTGCCAGCAGTTTGCCCGCAGCTAACTATGGCTACACCTTC. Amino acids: CASSLPAANYGYTF.

The CDR3 sequence: CASSLTGEPHGYTF. The CDR3 nucleotides read TGTGCCAGCAGCTTAACGGGAGAGCCCCATGGCTACACCTTC. The V call is TRBV7-3, the J call TRBJ1-2; D is unresolved. V was cut by 0 bases and J by 6 bases, with 11 bases left in between. The CDR3 sequence is 14 residues long. Germline V gene lookup returns CDR1 SGHTA and CDR2 FQGTGA.

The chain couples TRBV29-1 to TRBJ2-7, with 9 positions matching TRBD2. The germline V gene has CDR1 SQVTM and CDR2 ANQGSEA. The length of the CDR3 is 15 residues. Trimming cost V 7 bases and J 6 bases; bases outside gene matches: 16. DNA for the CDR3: TGCAGCGCCCGAGGCAGGATAGCGGGAGATGCCGAGCAGTACTTC. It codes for CSARGRIAGDAEQYF.

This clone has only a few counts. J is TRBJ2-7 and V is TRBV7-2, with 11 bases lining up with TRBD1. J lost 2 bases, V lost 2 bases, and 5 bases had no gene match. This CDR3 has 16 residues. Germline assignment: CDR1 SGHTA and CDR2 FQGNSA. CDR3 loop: CASSLWAGQGAYEQYF. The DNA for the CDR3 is TGTGCCAGCAGCTTATGGGCGGGACAGGGGGCCTACGAGCAGTACTTC. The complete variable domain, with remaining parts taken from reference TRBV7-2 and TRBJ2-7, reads GAGVSQSPSNKVTEKGKDVELRCDPISGHTALYWYRQSLGQGLEFLIYFQGNSAPDKSGLPSDRFSAERTGGSVSTLTIQRTQQEDSAVYLCASSLWAGQGAYEQYFGPGTRLTVT.

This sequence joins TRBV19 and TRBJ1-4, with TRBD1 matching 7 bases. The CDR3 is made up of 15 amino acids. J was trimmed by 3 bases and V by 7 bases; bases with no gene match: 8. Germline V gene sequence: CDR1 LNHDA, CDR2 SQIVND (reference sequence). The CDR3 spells CASNPTGTANEKLFF. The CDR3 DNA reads TGTGCCAGTAATCCCACCGGGACAGCTAATGAAAAACTGTTTTTT.

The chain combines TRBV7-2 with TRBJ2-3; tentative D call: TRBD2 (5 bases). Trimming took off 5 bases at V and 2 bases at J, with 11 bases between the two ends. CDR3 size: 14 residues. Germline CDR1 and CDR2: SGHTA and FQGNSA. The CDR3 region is CASSPQADTDTQYF. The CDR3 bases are TGTGCCAGCAGCCCCCAAGCGGACACAGATACGCAGTATTTT.

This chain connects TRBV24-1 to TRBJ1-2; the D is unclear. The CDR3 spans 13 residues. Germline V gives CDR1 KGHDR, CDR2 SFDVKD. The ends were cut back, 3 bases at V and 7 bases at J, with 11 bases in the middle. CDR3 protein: CATSDGGRSGYTF. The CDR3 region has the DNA TGTGCCACCAGTGATGGAGGACGGAGTGGCTACACCTTC.

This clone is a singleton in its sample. CDR3 nucleotide sequence: TGTGCCAGCTGGGACAGGGACTACGAGCAGTACTTC. Its translation is CASWDRDYEQYF. The V and J genes are TRBV28 and TRBJ2-7, with TRBD1 identical over 9 bases. The CDR3 sequence is 12 residues long. V lost 8 bases, J lost 3 bases, and 2 bases stayed unmatched. Germline CDR1 reads MDHEN; CDR2 reads SYDVKM.

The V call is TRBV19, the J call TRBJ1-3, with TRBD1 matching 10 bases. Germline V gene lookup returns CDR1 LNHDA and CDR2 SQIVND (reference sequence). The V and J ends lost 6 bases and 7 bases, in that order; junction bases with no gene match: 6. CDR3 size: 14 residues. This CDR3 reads CASRPTGGSNTIYF. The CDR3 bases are TGTGCCAGTAGACCGACAGGGGGCTCGAACACCATATATTTT.

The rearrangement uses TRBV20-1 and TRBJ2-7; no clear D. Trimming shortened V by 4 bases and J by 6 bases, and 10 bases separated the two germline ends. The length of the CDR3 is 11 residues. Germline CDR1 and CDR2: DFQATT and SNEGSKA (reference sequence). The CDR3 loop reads CSATQEAEQYF. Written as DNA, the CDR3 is TGCAGTGCTACCCAAGAAGCCGAGCAGTACTTC.

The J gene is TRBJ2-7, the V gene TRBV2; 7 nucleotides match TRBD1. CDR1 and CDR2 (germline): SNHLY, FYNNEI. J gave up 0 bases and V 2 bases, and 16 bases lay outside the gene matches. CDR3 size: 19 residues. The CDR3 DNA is TGTGCCAGCAGTGAAAATCCGGACAGGATCCGCCGTAGCTCCTACGAGCAGTACTTC. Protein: CASSENPDRIRRSSYEQYF.

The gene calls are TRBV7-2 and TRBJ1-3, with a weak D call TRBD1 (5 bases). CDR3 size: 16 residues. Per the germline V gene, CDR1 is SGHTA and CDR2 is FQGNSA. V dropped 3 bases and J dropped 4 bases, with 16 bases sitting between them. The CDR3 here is CASSFGAGQVGNTIYF. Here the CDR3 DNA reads TGTGCCAGCAGCTTTGGGGCAGGCCAAGTAGGAAACACCATATATTTT.

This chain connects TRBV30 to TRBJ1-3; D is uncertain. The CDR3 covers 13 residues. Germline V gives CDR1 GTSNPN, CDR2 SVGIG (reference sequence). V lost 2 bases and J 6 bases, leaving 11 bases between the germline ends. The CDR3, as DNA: TGTGCCTGGAGTAGCCTCACCGCAAACACCATATATTTT. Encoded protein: CAWSSLTANTIYF.

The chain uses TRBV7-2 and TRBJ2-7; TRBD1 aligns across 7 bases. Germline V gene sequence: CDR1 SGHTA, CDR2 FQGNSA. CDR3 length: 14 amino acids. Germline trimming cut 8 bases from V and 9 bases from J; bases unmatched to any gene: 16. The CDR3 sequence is CASLPETGISRQYF. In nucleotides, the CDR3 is TGTGCCAGCTTACCCGAGACAGGGATTTCGCGGCAGTACTTC.

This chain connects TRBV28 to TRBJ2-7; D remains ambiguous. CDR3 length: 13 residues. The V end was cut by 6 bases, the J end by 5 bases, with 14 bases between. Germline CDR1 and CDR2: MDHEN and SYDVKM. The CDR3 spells CASSPRLSHEQYF. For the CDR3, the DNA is TGTGCCAGCAGCCCCCGGTTGTCTCACGAGCAGTACTTC.

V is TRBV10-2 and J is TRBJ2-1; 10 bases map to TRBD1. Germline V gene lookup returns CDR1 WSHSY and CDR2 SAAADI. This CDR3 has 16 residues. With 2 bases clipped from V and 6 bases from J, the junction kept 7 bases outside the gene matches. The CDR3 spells CASSEPRDRGSNEQFF. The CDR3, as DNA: TGCGCCAGCAGTGAGCCCCGGGACAGGGGTAGCAATGAGCAGTTCTTC.

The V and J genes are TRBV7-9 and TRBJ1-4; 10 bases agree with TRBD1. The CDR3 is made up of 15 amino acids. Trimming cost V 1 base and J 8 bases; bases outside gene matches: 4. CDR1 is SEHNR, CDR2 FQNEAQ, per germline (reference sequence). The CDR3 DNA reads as TGTGCCAGCAGCTTAGGCGGGACAGGGGACGAAAAACTGTTTTTT. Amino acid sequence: CASSLGGTGDEKLFF.

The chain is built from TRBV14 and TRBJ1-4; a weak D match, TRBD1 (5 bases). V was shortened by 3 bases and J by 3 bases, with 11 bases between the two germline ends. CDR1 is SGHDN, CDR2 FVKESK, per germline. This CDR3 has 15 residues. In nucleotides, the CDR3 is TGTGCCAGCAGCCAGGGACGGGGGGCTAATGAAAAACTGTTTTTT. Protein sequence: CASSQGRGANEKLFF.

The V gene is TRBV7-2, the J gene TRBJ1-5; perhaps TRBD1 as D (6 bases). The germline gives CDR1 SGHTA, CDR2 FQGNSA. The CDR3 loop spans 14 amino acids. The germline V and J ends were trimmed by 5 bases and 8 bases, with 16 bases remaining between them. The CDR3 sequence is CASSIGMDSKPQHF. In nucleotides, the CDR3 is TGTGCCAGCAGCATAGGGATGGACAGTAAGCCCCAGCATTTT.

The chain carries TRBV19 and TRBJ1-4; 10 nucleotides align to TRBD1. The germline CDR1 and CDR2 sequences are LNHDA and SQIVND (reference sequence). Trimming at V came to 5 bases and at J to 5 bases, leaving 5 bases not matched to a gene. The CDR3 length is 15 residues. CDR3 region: CASSPRDRGNEKLFF. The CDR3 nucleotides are TGTGCCAGTAGTCCTCGGGACAGGGGAAATGAAAAACTGTTTTTT.

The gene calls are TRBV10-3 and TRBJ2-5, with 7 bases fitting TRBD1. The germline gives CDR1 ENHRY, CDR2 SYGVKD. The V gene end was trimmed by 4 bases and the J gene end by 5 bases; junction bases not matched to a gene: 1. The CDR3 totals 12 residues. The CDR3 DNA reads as TGTGCCATCAGTGCGGACAGGGAGACCCAGTACTTC. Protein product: CAISADRETQYF.